These 10 T cell receptor beta chains originate from one sample sequenced in a study of cytomegalovirus exposure and HLA in healthy donors. In the PCR, 60 Vbeta and 13 Jbeta primers were used. The table came from immunoSEQ multiplex PCR; TCRdb's copy has only in-frame clones and leaves some out. This sample has around 92,000 clones, with around 74% found just once. The sequenced sample consisted of PBMCs. These receptors originate from a woman aged 70-85 years in good health and CMV-seropositive.

The V call is TRBV5-1, the J call TRBJ2-7; TRBD1 is a possible D gene (5 bases). This CDR3 spans 13 amino acids. Germline values: CDR1 SGHRS, CDR2 YFSETQ. V lost 0 bases and J 2 bases, leaving 6 bases between the germline ends. CDR3 loop: CASSLGGPYEQYF. The CDR3 DNA sequence: TGCGCCAGCAGCTTGGGGGGCCCCTACGAGCAGTACTTC.

The chain recombines TRBV7-3 with TRBJ1-1, with unresolved D. The CDR3 extends over 14 amino acids. Germline loops: CDR1 SGHTA, CDR2 FQGTGA. Between the trimmed V and J ends, which lost 0 bases and 0 bases, there was a span of 5 bases. The CDR3 region is CASSLTHLNTEAFF. The CDR3 region has the DNA TGTGCCAGCAGCTTAACCCATTTGAACACTGAAGCTTTCTTT.

The chain links TRBV7-2 to TRBJ2-5; 10 nucleotides align to TRBD1. Germline V gives CDR1 SGHTA, CDR2 FQGNSA. Trimming cost V 6 bases and J 5 bases; bases outside gene matches: 9. CDR3 length: 15 residues. CDR3 DNA: TGTGCCAGCAGGCCCGGACAGGGGGGGGTGGAGACCCAGTACTTC. It specifies CASRPGQGGVETQYF.

The chain is built from TRBV6-5 and TRBJ2-5, with 7 bases aligning to TRBD1. The germline gives CDR1 MNHEY, CDR2 SVGAGI. V lost 0 bases and J lost 4; bases outside the gene matches: 5. This CDR3 contains 15 residues. The CDR3 coding sequence is TGTGCCAGCAGTTACTCGACAGGGTCGGGAGAGACCCAGTACTTC. This sequence encodes CASSYSTGSGETQYF.

The sample holds one count of this clone. V usage is TRBV27 and J usage is TRBJ2-5, with 10 bases fitting TRBD2. Per germline, CDR1 MNHEY and CDR2 SMNVEV (reference sequence). The ends lost 6 bases at V and 5 bases at J; junction bases unmatched: 15. CDR3 length: 17 residues. The CDR3 is CASRPLGLAGESETQYF. The CDR3 coding sequence is TGTGCCAGCAGACCGCTCGGGCTAGCGGGAGAGTCTGAGACCCAGTACTTC.

Regarding this clone: The same CDR3 is also encoded by other DNA sequences in this sample. J is TRBJ1-5 and V is TRBV15; 10 bases line up with TRBD1. Looked up from germline, CDR1 is LNHNV and CDR2 is YYDKDF (reference sequence). The CDR3 is made up of 16 amino acids. V lost 3 bases and J lost 4; bases outside the gene matches: 6. For the CDR3, the DNA is TGTGCCACCAGCAGGGAGACAGGGGGCCGGAATCAGCCCCAGCATTTT. It translates to CATSRETGGRNQPQHF.

This chain's CDR3 is CASSTHREEKLFF. The CDR3 DNA sequence: TGCGCCAGCAGCACCCACAGGGAGGAAAAACTGTTTTTT. V gene TRBV5-1 combines with J gene TRBJ1-4; D is possibly TRBD1 (6 bases). The V end was cut by 4 bases, the J end by 8 bases, with 12 bases between. This CDR3 comprises 13 residues. Germline V gives CDR1 SGHRS, CDR2 YFSETQ.

The genes are TRBV4-1 and TRBJ2-3, with 9 nucleotides matching TRBD2. The CDR3 extends over 17 amino acids. Per the germline V gene, CDR1 is MGHRA and CDR2 is YSYEKL. J gave up 3 bases and V 0 bases, and 7 bases lay outside the gene matches. The CDR3 DNA sequence: TGCGCCAGCAGCCAAGAGCCGGCGGGAGGGCCGACAGATACGCAGTATTTT. This sequence encodes CASSQEPAGGPTDTQYF.

V gene TRBV10-3 combines with J gene TRBJ2-1; 13 positions match TRBD2. With 0 bases clipped from V and 3 bases from J, the junction kept 8 bases outside the gene matches. This CDR3 has 19 residues. Germline V gene lookup returns CDR1 ENHRY and CDR2 SYGVKD. As DNA, the CDR3 is TGTGCCATCAGTGAGTCGTTTAAGACTAGCGGGAGGAACTACAATGAGCAGTTCTTC. The encoded protein is CAISESFKTSGRNYNEQFF.

This clone was detected only a few times. V is TRBV10-3 and J is TRBJ2-3; TRBD2 matches at 13 bases. The J segment lost 2 bases and the V segment lost 6 bases, leaving 29 bases of the junction unmatched. CDR1 is ENHRY and CDR2 is SYGVKD in the germline V gene. CDR3 length equals 24 residues. The DNA for the CDR3 is TGTGCCATCAGCCTACCCCGGGACAGGGGTCCCCGGACTAGCGGGAGCCGGGACACAGATACGCAGTATTTT. Protein product: CAISLPRDRGPRTSGSRDTDTQYF.